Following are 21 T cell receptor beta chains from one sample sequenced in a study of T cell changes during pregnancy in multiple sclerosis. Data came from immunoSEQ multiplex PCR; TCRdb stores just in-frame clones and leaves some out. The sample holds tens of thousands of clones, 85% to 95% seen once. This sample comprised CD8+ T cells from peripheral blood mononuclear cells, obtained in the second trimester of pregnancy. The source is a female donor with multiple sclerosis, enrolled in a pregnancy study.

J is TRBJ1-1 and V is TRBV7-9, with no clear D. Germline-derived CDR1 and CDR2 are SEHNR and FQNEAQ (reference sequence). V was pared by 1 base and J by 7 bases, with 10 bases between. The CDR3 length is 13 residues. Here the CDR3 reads CASSLEWPLEAFF. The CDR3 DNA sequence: TGTGCCAGCAGCTTAGAATGGCCGCTTGAAGCTTTCTTT.

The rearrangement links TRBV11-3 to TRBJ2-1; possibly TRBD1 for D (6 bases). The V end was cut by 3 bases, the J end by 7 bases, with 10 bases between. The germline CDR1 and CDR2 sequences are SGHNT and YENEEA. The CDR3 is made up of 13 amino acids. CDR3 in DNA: TGTGCCAGCAGCTTGAGAAGGGGGAATGAGCAGTTCTTC. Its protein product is CASSLRRGNEQFF.

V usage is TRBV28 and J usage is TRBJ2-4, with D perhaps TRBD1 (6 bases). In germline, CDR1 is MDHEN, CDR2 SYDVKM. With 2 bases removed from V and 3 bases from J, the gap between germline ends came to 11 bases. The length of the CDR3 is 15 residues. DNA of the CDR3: TGTGCCAGCAGTTTACTGCGGACAGTCAAAAACATTCAGTACTTC. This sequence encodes CASSLLRTVKNIQYF. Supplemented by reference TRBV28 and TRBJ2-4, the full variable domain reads DVKVTQSSRYLVKRTGEKVFLECVQDMDHENMFWYRQDPGLGLRLIYFSYDVKMKEKGDIPEGYSVSREKKERFSLILESASTNQTSMYLCASSLLRTVKNIQYFGAGTRLSVL.

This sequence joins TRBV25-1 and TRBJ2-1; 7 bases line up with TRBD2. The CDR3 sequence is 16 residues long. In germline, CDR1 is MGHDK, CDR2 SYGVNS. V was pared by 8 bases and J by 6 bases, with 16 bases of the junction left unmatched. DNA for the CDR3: TGTGCCAGCCCCGGCACAGAGGAGCGGGGCTGCAATGAGCAGTTCTTC. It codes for CASPGTEERGCNEQFF.

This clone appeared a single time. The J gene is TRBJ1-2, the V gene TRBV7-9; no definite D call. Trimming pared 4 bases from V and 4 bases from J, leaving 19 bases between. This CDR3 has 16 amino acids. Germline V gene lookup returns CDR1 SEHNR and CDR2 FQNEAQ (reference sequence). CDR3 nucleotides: TGTGCCAGCAGCTCGCCCCCCCCGGCGGGCAGCTATGGCTACACCTTC. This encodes CASSSPPPAGSYGYTF.

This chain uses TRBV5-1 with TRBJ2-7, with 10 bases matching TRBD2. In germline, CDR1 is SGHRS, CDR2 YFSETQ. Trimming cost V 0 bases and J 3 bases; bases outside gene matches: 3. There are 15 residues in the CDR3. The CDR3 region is CASSLGASGSYEQYF. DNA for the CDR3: TGCGCCAGCAGCTTGGGGGCTAGCGGGAGCTACGAGCAGTACTTC.

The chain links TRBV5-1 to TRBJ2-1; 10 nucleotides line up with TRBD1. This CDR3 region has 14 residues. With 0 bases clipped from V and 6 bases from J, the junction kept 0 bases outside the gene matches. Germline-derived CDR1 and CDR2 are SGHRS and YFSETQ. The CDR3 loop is CASSLGTGGNEQFF. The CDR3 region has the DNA TGCGCCAGCAGCTTGGGGACAGGGGGCAATGAGCAGTTCTTC.

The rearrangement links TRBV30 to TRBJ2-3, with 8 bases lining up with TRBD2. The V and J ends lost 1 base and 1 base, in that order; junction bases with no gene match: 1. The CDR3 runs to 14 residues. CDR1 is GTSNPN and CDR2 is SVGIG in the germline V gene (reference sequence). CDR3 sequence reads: CAWSGGLGTDTQYF. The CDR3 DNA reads TGTGCCTGGAGTGGGGGACTAGGCACAGATACGCAGTATTTT. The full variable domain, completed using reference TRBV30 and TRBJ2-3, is SQTIHQWPATLVQPVGSPLSLECTVEGTSNPNLYWYRQAAGRGLQLLFYSVGIGQISSEVPQNLSASRPQDRQFILSSKKLLLSDSGFYLCAWSGGLGTDTQYFGPGTRLTVL.

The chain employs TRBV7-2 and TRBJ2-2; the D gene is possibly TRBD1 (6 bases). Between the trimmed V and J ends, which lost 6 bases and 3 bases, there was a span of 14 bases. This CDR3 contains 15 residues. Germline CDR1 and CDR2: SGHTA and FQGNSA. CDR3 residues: CASSIRQAHTGELFF. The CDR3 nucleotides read TGTGCCAGCAGTATCAGACAGGCGCACACCGGGGAGCTGTTTTTT.

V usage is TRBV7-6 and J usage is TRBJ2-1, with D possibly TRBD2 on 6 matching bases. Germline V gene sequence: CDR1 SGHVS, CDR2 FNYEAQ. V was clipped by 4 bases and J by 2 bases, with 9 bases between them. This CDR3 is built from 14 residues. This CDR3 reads CASSSAGTYNEQFF. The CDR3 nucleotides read TGTGCCAGCAGCTCGGCGGGGACCTACAATGAGCAGTTCTTC.

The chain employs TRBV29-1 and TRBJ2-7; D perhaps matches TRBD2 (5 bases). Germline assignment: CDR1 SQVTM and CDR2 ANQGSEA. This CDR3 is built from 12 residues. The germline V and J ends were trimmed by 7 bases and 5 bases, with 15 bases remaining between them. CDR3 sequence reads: CSGGRAVDEQYF. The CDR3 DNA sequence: TGCAGCGGTGGCAGAGCGGTGGACGAGCAGTACTTC.

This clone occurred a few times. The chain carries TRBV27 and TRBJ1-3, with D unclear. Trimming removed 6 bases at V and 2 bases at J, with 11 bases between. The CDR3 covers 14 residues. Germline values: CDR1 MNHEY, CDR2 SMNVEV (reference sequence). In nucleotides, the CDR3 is TGTGCCAGCAGCCCCGGTTCGGCTGGAAACACCATATATTTT. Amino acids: CASSPGSAGNTIYF.

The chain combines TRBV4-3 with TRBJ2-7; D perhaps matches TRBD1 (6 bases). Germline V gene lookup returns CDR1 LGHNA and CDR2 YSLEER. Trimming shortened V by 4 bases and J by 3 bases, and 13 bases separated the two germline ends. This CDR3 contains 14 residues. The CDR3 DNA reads TGCGCCAGCAGCCTATCGGACAGTAACTACGAGCAGTACTTC. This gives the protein CASSLSDSNYEQYF.

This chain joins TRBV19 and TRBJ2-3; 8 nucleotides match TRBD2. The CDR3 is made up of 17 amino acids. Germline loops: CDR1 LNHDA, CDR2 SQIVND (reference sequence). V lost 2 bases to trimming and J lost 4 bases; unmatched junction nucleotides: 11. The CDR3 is CASSILTGRAGADTQYF. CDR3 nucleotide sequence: TGTGCCAGTAGTATATTAACCGGGAGGGCTGGGGCAGATACGCAGTATTTT.

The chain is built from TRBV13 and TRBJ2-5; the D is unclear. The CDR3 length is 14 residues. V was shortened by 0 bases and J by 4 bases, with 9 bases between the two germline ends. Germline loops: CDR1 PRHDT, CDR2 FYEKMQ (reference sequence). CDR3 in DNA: TGTGCCAGCAGCTTAGGGGCCAGTACAGAGACCCAGTACTTC. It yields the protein CASSLGASTETQYF.

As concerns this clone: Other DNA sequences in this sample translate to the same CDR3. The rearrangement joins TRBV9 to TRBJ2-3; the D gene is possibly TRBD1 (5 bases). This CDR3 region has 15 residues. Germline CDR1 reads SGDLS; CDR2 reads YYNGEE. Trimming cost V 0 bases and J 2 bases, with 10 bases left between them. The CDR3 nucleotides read TGTGCCAGCAGCGTAGGGGCAGGGTCCACAGATACGCAGTATTTT. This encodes CASSVGAGSTDTQYF. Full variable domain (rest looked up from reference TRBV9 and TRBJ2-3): DSGVTQTPKHLITATGQRVTLRCSPRSGDLSVYWYQQSLDQGLQFLIQYYNGEERAKGNILERFSAQQFPDLHSELNLSSLELGDSALYFCASSVGAGSTDTQYFGPGTRLTVL.

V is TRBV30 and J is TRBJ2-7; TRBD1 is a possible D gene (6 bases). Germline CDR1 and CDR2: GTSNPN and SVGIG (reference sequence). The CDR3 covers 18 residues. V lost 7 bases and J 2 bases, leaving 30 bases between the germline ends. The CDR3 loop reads CAFAHREGKALGTYEQYF. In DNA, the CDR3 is TGTGCCTTCGCCCACAGGGAAGGCAAGGCTTTGGGGACCTACGAGCAGTACTTC. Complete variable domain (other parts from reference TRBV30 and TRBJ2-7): SQTIHQWPATLVQPVGSPLSLECTVEGTSNPNLYWYRQAAGRGLQLLFYSVGIGQISSEVPQNLSASRPQDRQFILSSKKLLLSDSGFYLCAFAHREGKALGTYEQYFGPGTRLTVT.

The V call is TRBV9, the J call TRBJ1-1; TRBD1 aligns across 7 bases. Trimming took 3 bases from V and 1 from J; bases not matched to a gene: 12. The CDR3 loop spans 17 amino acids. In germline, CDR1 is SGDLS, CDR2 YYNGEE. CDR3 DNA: TGTGCCAGCAGCGCTACTTACAGGGGAGTAGGGAACACTGAAGCTTTCTTT. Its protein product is CASSATYRGVGNTEAFF.

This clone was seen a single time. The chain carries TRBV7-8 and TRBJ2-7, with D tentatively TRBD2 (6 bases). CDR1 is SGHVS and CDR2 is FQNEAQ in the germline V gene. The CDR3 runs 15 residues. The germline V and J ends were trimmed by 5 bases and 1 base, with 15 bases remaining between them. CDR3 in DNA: TGTGCCAGCAGCCAAGTATTCGCGGGGTCCTACGAGCAGTACTTC. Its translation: CASSQVFAGSYEQYF.

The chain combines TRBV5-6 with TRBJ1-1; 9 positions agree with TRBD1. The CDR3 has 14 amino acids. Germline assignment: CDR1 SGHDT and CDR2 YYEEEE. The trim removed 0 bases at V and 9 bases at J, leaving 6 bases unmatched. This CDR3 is CASSLGDRDPQAFF. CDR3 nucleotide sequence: TGTGCCAGCAGCTTGGGGGACAGGGATCCCCAAGCTTTCTTT.

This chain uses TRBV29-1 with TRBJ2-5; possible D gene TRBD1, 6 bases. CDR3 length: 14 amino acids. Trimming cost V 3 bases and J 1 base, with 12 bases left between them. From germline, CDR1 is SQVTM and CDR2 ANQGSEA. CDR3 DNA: TGCAGCGTTGACCCGGCAGGGGTCCAAGAGACCCAGTACTTC. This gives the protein CSVDPAGVQETQYF.